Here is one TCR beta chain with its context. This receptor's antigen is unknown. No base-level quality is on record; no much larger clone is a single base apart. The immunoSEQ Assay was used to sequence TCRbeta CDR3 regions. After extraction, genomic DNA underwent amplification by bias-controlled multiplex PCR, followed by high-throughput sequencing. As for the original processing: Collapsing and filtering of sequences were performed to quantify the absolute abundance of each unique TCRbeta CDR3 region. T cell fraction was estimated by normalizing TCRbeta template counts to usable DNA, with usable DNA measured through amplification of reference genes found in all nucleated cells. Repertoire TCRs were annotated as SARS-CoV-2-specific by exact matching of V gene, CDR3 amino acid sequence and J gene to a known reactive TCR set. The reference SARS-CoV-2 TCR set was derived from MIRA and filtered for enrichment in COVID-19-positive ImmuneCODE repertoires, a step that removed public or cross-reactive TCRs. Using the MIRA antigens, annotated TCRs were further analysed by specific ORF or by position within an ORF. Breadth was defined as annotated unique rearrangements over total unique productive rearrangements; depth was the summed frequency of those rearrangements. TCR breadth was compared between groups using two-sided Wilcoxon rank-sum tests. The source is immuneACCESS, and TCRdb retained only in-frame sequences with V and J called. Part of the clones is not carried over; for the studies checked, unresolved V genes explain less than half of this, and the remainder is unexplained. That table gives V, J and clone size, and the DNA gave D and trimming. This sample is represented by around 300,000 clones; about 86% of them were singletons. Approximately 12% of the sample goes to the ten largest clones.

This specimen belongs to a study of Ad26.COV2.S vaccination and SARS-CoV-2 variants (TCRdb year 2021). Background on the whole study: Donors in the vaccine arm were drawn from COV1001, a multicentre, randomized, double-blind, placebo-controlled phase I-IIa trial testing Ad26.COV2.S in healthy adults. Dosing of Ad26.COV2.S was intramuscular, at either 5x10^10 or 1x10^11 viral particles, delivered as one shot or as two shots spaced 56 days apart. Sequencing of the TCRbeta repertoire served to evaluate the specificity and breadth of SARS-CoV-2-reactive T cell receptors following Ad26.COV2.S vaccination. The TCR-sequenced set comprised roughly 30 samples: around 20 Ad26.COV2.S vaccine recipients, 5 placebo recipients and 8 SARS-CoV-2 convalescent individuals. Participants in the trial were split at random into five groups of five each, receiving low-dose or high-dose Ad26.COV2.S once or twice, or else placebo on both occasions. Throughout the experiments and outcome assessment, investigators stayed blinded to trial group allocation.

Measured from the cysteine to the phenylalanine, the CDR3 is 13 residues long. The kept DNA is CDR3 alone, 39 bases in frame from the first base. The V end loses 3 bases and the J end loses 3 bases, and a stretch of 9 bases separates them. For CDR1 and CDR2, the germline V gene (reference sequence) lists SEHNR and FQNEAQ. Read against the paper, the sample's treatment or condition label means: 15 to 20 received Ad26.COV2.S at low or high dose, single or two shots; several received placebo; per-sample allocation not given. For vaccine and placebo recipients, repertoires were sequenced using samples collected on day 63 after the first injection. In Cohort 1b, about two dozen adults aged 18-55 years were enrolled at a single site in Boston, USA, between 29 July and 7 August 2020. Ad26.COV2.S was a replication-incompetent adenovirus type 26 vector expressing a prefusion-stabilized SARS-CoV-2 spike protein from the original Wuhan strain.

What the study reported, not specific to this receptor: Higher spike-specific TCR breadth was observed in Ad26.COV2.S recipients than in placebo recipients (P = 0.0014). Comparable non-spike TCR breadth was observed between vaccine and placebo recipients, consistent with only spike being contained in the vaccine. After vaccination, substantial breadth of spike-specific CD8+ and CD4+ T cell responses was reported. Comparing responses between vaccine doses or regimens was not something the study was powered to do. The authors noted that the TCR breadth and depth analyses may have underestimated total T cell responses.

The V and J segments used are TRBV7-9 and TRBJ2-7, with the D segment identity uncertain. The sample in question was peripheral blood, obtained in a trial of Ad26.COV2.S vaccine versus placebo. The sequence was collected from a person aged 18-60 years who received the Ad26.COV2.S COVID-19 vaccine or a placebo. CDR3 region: CASSLGDLYEQYF. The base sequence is TGTGCCAGCAGCTTGGGCGACCTCTACGAGCAGTACTTC.